Listed below are T cell receptor beta chains from one sample, sequenced in a study of PD-1 blockade in classical Hodgkin lymphoma. Profiled with immunoSEQ multiplex PCR; TCRdb holds only in-frame clones, not every one. The sample contains some 21,000 clones, around 94% of which appear only once. The sequencing sample was made of peripheral blood mononuclear cells (PBMCs). The receptors originated from a human donor with classical Hodgkin lymphoma. Both conserved end residues are part of each CDR3. The D gene is left open where the match is weak.

v_gene,d_gene,j_gene,len,CDR3nt,CDR3aa
TRBV5-1,NA,TRBJ2-3,14,TGCGCCAGCCGCCTCCTAACCAACACAGATACGCAGTATTTT,CASRLLTNTDTQYF
TRBV9,NA,TRBJ2-2,12,TGTGCCAGCAGCGTATCGACCGGGGAGCTGTTTTTT,CASSVSTGELFF
TRBV10-3,NA,TRBJ1-5,14,TGTGCCATCAGTGAGAGTCGGGTCAATCAGCCCCAGCATTTT,CAISESRVNQPQHF
TRBV30,NA,TRBJ2-3,16,TGTGCCTGGAGCGCTGGACTTGCGGGCCCGGGCTGGGCGCAGTATTTT,CAWSAGLAGPGWAQYF
TRBV11-1,NA,TRBJ2-1,15,TGTGCCAGCAGCCCGAGAAGGGGCACGAACAATGAGCAGTTCTTC,CASSPRRGTNNEQFF
TRBV19,NA,TRBJ2-7,11,TGTGCCAGTAGTATAGCCGGCGAGCAGTACTTC,CASSIAGEQYF
TRBV19,NA,TRBJ1-5,12,TGTGCCAGTACCAATGCCGGGGTTCTCCAGCATTTT,CASTNAGVLQHF
TRBV7-8,TRBD1,TRBJ1-5,16,TGTGCCAGCAGCTTACTTTGGGGGACAGGGGGTCAGCCCCAGCATTTT,CASSLLWGTGGQPQHF
TRBV27,TRBD2,TRBJ2-7,16,TGTGCCAGCAGTTTAATTAGCGGGGACCGCTCCTACGAGCAGTACTTC,CASSLISGDRSYEQYF
TRBV19,TRBD1,TRBJ2-7,16,TGTGCCAGTAGTATAGCGACAGGGCCATACTCCTACGAGCAGTACTTC,CASSIATGPYSYEQYF
TRBV28,TRBD1,TRBJ1-4,14,TGTGCCAGCAATCCGGGACAGGGCGATGAAAAACTGTTTTTT,CASNPGQGDEKLFF
TRBV19,NA,TRBJ1-5,13,TGTGCCAGTAGTCTAAATAGCAATCAGCCCCAGCATTTT,CASSLNSNQPQHF
TRBV10-3,NA,TRBJ2-3,15,TGTGCCATCAGTCCTGACAAGTTGGGCACAGATACGCAGTATTTT,CAISPDKLGTDTQYF
TRBV5-4,TRBD2,TRBJ2-3,19,TGTGCCAGCAGCTTGCCTGAGCGGGGGGCTCCCAAGGGGACAGATACGCAGTATTTT,CASSLPERGAPKGTDTQYF
TRBV30,TRBD2,TRBJ2-3,13,TGTGCCTGGAGACTAGCGGGGGCCCATACGCAGTATTTT,CAWRLAGAHTQYF
TRBV2,NA,TRBJ2-2,10,TGTGCCACCCTTGACGGGGAGCTGTTTTTT,CATLDGELFF
TRBV25-1,NA,TRBJ1-6,13,TGTGCCAGCAGGAGCTCCTATAATTCACCCCTCCACTTT,CASRSSYNSPLHF
TRBV5-1,NA,TRBJ2-1,14,TGCGCCAGCAGAGAAAGGAGCTCCTACAATGAGCAGTTCTTC,CASRERSSYNEQFF
TRBV6-5,NA,TRBJ1-4,15,TGTGCCAGCAGTTACTCCCAGGCAACTAATGAAAAACTGTTTTTT,CASSYSQATNEKLFF
TRBV18,NA,TRBJ2-1,14,TGTGCCAGCTCACCACTGAAACAGAACTATGAGCAGTTCTTC,CASSPLKQNYEQFF
TRBV19,NA,TRBJ1-3,18,TGTGCCACTAAAAGTCCAGGCCATTACGGGATTTCTGGAAACACCATATATTTT,CATKSPGHYGISGNTIYF
TRBV7-2,TRBD1,TRBJ1-4,16,TGTGCCAGCAGCTCAGAGACAGGGGGCTATATGGAAAAACTGTTTTTT,CASSSETGGYMEKLFF
TRBV11-3,TRBD1,TRBJ2-7,14,TGTGCCAGCAGCCTAGGACAGGGGGCGGACGAGCAGTACTTC,CASSLGQGADEQYF
TRBV28,NA,TRBJ2-3,15,TGTGCCAGCAGAGGAAGAGGGGTGGGGACGGGCACGCAGTATTTT,CASRGRGVGTGTQYF
TRBV10-3,NA,TRBJ1-3,19,TGTGCCATCCATACACCGACAGTACCCCGAGCCGTCTCTGGAAACACCATATATTTT,CAIHTPTVPRAVSGNTIYF
TRBV20-1,TRBD2,TRBJ2-7,11,TGCAGTGCTAGTGAGGGGCGGGGGGAGTACTTC,CSASEGRGEYF
TRBV10-3,NA,TRBJ2-7,16,TGTGCCATCCAATCCGCTTTCGGTAGCCGCGTCTACGAGCAGTACTTC,CAIQSAFGSRVYEQYF
TRBV28,NA,TRBJ1-2,12,TGTGCCAGCAGGAAAGACAGCTATGGCTACACCTTC,CASRKDSYGYTF
TRBV18,TRBD2,TRBJ2-1,17,TGTGCCAGCTCACGGCTAGCGGGGGGGAGCTCCTACAATGAGCAGTTCTTC,CASSRLAGGSSYNEQFF
TRBV4-1,TRBD1,TRBJ2-2,16,TGCGCCAGCAGATCGGTCGTAGGGACAGGGGCCGGGGAGCTGTTTTTT,CASRSVVGTGAGELFF
TRBV18,TRBD2,TRBJ2-3,16,TGTGCCAGCTCACCAACTCCTAGCGGGGGGTCGGATACGCAGTATTTT,CASSPTPSGGSDTQYF
TRBV5-6,NA,TRBJ2-7,14,TGTGCCAGCAGCTTTGCGCGGTCCTCCTACGAGCAGTACTTC,CASSFARSSYEQYF
TRBV11-2,NA,TRBJ2-7,15,TGTGCCAGCAGCTTAGTTGTGGGCGGGTCCTACGAGCAGTACTTC,CASSLVVGGSYEQYF
TRBV5-1,TRBD2,TRBJ2-1,17,TGCGCCAGCAGCTTGGCTCTAGCGGGGGGGCTAATAAATGAGCAGTTCTTC,CASSLALAGGLINEQFF
TRBV6-6,NA,TRBJ1-1,12,TGTGCCAGCAGCTCGGAAGTCACTGAAGCTTTCTTT,CASSSEVTEAFF